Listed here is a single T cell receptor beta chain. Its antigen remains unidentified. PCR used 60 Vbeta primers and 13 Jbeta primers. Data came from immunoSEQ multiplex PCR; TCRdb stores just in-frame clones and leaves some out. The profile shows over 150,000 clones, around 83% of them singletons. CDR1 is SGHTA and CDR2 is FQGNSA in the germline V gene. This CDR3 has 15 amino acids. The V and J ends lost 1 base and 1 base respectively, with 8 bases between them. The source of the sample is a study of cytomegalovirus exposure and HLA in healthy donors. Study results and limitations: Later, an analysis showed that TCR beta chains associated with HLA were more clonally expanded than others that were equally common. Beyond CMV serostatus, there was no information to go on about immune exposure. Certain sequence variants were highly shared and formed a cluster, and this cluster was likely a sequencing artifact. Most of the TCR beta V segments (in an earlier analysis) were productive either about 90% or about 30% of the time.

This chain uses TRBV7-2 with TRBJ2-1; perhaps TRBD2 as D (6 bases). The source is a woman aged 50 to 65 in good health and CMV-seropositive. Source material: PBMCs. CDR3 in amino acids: CASSLDRGSYNEQFF. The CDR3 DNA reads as TGTGCCAGCAGCTTAGACCGGGGGTCCTACAATGAGCAGTTCTTC.